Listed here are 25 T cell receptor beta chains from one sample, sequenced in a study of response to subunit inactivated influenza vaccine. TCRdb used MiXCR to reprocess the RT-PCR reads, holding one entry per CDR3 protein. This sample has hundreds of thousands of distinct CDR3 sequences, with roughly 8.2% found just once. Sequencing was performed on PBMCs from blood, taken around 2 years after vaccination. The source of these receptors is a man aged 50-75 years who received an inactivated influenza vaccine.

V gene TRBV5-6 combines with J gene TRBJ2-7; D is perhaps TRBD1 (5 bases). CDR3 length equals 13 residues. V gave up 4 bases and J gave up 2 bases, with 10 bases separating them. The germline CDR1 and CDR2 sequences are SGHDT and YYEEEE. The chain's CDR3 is CASSPDKAYEQYF. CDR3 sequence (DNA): TGTGCCAGCAGCCCGGACAAGGCCTACGAGCAGTACTTC.

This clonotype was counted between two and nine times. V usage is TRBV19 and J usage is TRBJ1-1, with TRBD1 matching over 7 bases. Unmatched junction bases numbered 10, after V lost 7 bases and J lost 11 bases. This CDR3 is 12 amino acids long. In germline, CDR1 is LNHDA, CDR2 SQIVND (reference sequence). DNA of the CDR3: TGTGCCAGTACCCTCGGGACAGCAAATGCTTTCTTT. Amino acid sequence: CASTLGTANAFF.

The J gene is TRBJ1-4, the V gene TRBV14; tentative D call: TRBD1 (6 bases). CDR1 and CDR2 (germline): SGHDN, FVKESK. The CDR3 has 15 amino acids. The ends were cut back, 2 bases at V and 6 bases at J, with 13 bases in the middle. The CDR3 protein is CASSQRHRTDEKLFF. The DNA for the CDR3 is TGTGCCAGCAGCCAACGGCACAGGACAGATGAAAAACTGTTTTTT.

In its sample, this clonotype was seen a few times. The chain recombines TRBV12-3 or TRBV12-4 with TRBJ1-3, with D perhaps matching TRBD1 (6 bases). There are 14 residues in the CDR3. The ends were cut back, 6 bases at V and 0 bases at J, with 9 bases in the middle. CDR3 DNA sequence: TGTGCCAGCAGGTACAGGGTCTCTGGAAACACCATATATTTT. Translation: CASRYRVSGNTIYF.

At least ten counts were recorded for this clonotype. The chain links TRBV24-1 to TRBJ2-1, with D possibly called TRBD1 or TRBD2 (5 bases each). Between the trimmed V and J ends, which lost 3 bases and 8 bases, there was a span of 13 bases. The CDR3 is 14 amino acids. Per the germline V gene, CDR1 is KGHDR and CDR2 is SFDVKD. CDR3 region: CATSDLGGGYEQFF. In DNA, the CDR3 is TGTGCCACCAGTGATCTTGGGGGTGGGTATGAGCAGTTCTTC.

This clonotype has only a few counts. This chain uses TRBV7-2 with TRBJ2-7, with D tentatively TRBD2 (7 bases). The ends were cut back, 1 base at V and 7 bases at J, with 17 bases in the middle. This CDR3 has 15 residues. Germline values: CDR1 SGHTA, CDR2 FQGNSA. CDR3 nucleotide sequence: TGTGCCAGCAGCTTAGTGCTGGGGGGGGCCCGTGAGCAGTACTTC. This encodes CASSLVLGGAREQYF.

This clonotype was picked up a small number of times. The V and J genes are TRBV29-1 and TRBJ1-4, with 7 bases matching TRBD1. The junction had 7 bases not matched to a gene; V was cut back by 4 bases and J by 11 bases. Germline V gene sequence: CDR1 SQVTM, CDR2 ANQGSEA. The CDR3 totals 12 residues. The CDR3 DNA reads TGCAGCGTTGGCGACAGGGTGGAGAAACTGTTTTTT. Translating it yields CSVGDRVEKLFF.

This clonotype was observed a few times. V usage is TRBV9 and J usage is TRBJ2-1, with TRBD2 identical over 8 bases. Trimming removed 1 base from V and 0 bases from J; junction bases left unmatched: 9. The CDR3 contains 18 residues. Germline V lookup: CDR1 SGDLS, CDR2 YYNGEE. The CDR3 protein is CASSVTSNSGDSYNEQFF. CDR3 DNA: TGTGCCAGCAGCGTAACATCTAATAGCGGGGACTCCTACAATGAGCAGTTCTTC. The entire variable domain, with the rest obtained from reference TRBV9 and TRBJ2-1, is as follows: DSGVTQTPKHLITATGQRVTLRCSPRSGDLSVYWYQQSLDQGLQFLIQYYNGEERAKGNILERFSAQQFPDLHSELNLSSLELGDSALYFCASSVTSNSGDSYNEQFFGPGTRLTVL.

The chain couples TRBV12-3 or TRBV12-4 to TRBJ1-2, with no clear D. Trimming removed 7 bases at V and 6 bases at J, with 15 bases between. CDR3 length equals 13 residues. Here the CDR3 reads CASTPLAGDGYTF. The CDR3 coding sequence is TGTGCCAGCACCCCCCTCGCGGGCGATGGCTACACCTTC.

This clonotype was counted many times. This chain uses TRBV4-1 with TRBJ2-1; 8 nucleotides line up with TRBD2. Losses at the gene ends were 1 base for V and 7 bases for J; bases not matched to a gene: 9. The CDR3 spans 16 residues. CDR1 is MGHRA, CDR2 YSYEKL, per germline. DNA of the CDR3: TGCGCCAGCAGCCAAGTATTCGGGGGGGCTCCAAATGAGCAGTTCTTC. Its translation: CASSQVFGGAPNEQFF.

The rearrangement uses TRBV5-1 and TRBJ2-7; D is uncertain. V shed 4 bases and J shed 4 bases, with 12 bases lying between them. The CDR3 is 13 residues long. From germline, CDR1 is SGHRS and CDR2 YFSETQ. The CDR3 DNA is TGCGCCAGCAGCGTCGGAGTGGTATACGAGCAGTACTTC. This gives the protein CASSVGVVYEQYF.

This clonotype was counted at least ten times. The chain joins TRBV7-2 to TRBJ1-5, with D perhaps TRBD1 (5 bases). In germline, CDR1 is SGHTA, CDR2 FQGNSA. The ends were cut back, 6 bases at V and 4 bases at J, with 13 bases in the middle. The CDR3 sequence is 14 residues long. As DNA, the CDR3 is TGTGCCAGCAGGAACACAGGAGAAAATCAGCCCCAGCATTTT. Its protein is CASRNTGENQPQHF.

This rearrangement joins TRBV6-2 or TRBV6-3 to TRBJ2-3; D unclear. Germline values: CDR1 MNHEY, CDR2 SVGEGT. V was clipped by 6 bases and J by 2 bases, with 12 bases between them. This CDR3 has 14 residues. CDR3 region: CASRPRHLTDTQYF. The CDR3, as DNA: TGTGCCAGCAGACCCCGACACCTCACAGATACGCAGTATTTT.

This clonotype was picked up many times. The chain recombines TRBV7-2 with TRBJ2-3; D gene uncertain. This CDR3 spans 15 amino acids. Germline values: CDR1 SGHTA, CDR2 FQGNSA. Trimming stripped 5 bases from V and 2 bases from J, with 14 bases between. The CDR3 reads CASSPQNDNTDTQYF. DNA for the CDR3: TGTGCCAGCAGCCCGCAGAATGACAACACAGATACGCAGTATTTT.

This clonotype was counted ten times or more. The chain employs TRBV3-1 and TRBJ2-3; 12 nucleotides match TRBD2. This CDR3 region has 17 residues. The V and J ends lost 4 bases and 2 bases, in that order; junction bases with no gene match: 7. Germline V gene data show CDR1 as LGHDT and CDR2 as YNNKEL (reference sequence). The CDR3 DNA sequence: TGTGCCAGCAGCCGGCTACTAGCGGGAGGCCCCACAGATACGCAGTATTTT. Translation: CASSRLLAGGPTDTQYF.

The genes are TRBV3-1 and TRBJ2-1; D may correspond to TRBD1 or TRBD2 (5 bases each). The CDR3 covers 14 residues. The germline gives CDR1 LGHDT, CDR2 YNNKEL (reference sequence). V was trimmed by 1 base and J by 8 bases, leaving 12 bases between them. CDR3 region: CASSQGGFSDEQFF. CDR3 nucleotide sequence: TGTGCCAGCAGCCAAGGGGGGTTTAGCGATGAGCAGTTCTTC.

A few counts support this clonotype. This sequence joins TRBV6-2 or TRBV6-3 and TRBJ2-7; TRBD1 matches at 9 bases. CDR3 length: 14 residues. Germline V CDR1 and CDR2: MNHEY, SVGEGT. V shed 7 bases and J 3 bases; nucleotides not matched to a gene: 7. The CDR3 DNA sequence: TGTGCCAGCACTGACCAGACAGGGGGCTACGAGCAGTACTTC. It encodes CASTDQTGGYEQYF.

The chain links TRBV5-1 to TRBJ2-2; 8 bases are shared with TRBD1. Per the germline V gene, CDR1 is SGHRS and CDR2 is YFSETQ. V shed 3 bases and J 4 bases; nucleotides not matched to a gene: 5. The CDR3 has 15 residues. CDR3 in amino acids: CASSSRTGSTGELFF. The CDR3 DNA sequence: TGCGCCAGCAGCTCCCGGACAGGGTCCACCGGGGAGCTGTTTTTT.

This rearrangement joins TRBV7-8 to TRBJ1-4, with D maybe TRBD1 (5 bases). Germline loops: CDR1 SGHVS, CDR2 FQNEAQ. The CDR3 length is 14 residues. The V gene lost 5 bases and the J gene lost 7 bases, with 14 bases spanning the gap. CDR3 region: CASSGAGGSEKLFF. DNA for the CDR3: TGTGCCAGCAGCGGGGCCGGGGGTAGTGAAAAACTGTTTTTT.

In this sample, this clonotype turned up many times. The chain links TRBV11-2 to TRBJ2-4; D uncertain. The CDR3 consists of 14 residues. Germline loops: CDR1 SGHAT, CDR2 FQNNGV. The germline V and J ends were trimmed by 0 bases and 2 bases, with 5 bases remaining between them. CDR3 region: CASSLDLPKNIQYF. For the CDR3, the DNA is TGTGCCAGCAGCTTAGATCTTCCCAAAAACATTCAGTACTTC.

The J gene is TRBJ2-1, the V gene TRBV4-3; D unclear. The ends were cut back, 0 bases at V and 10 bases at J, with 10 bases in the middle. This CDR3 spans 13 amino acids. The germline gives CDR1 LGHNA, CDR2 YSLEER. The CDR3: CASSQDRATEQFF. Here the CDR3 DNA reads TGCGCCAGCAGCCAAGATAGGGCTACCGAGCAGTTCTTC.

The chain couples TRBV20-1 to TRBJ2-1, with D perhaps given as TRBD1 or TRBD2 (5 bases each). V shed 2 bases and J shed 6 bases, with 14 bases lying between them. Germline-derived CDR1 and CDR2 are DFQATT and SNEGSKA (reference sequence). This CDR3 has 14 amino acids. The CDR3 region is CSARHGANANEQFF. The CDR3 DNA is TGCAGTGCTAGACACGGGGCCAACGCCAATGAGCAGTTCTTC.

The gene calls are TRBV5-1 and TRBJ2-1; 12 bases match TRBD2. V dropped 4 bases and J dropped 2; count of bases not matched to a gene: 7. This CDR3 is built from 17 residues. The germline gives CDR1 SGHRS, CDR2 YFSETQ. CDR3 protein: CASSLTSGRGPYNEQFF. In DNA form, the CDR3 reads TGCGCCAGCAGCCTGACTAGCGGGAGAGGCCCCTACAATGAGCAGTTCTTC.

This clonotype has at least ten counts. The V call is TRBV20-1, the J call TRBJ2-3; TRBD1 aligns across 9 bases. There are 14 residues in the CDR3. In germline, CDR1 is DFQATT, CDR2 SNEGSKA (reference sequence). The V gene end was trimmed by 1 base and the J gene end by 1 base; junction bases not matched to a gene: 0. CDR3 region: CSARGTGGTDTQYF. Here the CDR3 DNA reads TGCAGTGCTAGAGGGACAGGGGGCACAGATACGCAGTATTTT.

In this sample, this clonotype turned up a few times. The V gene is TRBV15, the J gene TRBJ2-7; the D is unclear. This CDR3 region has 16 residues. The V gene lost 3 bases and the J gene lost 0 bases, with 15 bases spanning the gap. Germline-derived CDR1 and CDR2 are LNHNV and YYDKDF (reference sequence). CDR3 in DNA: TGTGCCACCAGCAGGGGCTTGGCAGTGAGCTCCTACGAGCAGTACTTC. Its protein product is CATSRGLAVSSYEQYF.